Following are 11 T cell receptor beta chains from one sample sequenced in a study of blood T cell repertoires in COVID-19. Data came from immunoSEQ multiplex PCR; TCRdb stores just in-frame clones and leaves some out. The sample contains about 220,000 clones, roughly 89% of which appear only once. Source material: PBMCs or T cells enriched from blood (not recorded which). All receptors derive from a woman in her 40s who had recovered from COVID-19.

This CDR3 reads CASSRDSGKNEQFF. CDR3 DNA sequence: TGCGCCAGCAGTCGAGATAGCGGGAAAAATGAGCAGTTCTTC. The chain couples TRBV4-1 to TRBJ2-1, with 8 bases lining up with TRBD2. Per germline, CDR1 MGHRA and CDR2 YSYEKL. V was clipped by 6 bases and J by 7 bases; unmatched bases: 8. CDR3 length equals 14 residues.

The chain recombines TRBV2 with TRBJ2-7; weak D call: TRBD1 (6 bases). This CDR3 has 11 residues. With 6 bases removed from V and 4 bases from J, the gap between germline ends came to 7 bases. The V gene's germline CDR1 is SNHLY and CDR2 FYNNEI. The CDR3 coding sequence is TGTGCCAGCAGGGACAGTTACGAGCAGTACTTC. Encoded protein: CASRDSYEQYF.

The V call is TRBV6-1, the J call TRBJ2-3; tentatively, D is TRBD1 (6 bases). Per germline, CDR1 MNHNS and CDR2 SASEGT. V was shortened by 1 base and J by 3 bases, with 14 bases between the two germline ends. This CDR3 region has 16 residues. The CDR3 DNA reads as TGTGCCAGCAGTGAAGATACAACAGGGTTAACAGATACGCAGTATTTT. Amino acids: CASSEDTTGLTDTQYF.

In its sample, this clone was seen once. This chain joins TRBV21-1 and TRBJ1-5; the DNA was not compared with TRBD1, the D call given in the table. TRBV21-1 is given as a pseudogene. This CDR3 comprises 16 residues. CDR3 DNA: TGTGCCAGCAGCTCACCCGCAGGGTTAATCGCTCAGCCCCAGCATTTT. As protein: CASSSPAGLIAQPQHF.

V gene TRBV9 combines with J gene TRBJ1-1, with 7 bases matching TRBD1. Per germline, CDR1 SGDLS and CDR2 YYNGEE. With 2 bases clipped from V and 7 bases from J, the junction kept 11 bases outside the gene matches. The CDR3 has 15 amino acids. CDR3 residues: CASSVAPGTEFEAFF. CDR3 bases: TGTGCCAGCAGCGTTGCCCCCGGGACAGAATTTGAAGCTTTCTTT.

This rearrangement joins TRBV5-4 to TRBJ2-1, with 8 bases fitting TRBD2. Per germline, CDR1 SGHNT and CDR2 YYREEE (reference sequence). V lost 1 base to trimming and J lost 7 bases; unmatched junction nucleotides: 7. This CDR3 comprises 15 residues. The CDR3 sequence is CASSLKAGEINEQFF. As DNA, the CDR3 is TGTGCCAGCAGCTTGAAAGCGGGAGAGATAAATGAGCAGTTCTTC.

V and J are TRBV6-2 or TRBV6-3 and TRBJ2-2; D unresolved. The ends were cut back, 2 bases at V and 8 bases at J, with 12 bases in the middle. The V gene's germline CDR1 is MNHEY and CDR2 SVGEGT. The CDR3 has 14 residues. The CDR3 DNA follows: TGTGCCAGCAGTTACAACTCAATTTTGGGGGAGCTGTTTTTT. Protein: CASSYNSILGELFF.

The J gene is TRBJ2-3, the V gene TRBV2; TRBD2 matches 8 bases. V was clipped by 2 bases and J by 0 bases; unmatched bases: 10. This CDR3 spans 18 amino acids. The germline V gene encodes CDR1 SNHLY and CDR2 FYNNEI. CDR3 loop: CASSERRLAFASTDTQYF. The CDR3 DNA sequence: TGTGCCAGCAGTGAACGCCGACTAGCGTTCGCTAGCACAGATACGCAGTATTTT.

The CDR3 bases are TGTGCCACCCAACCGGGTACTCTCTATGGCTACACCTTC. This translates into CATQPGTLYGYTF. This chain links TRBV15 with TRBJ1-2; D is unclear. Germline CDR1 LNHNV, CDR2 YYDKDF (reference sequence). Trimming took 8 bases from V and 4 from J, leaving 14 bases between them. The CDR3 runs to 13 residues.

The chain carries TRBV5-1 and TRBJ1-1; 8 bases map to TRBD1. Losses at the gene ends were 2 bases for V and 5 bases for J; bases not matched to a gene: 5. The V gene's germline CDR1 is SGHRS and CDR2 YFSETQ. This CDR3 is built from 14 residues. The CDR3, as DNA: TGCGCCAGCAGCTTAGGACAGGGAAGGACTGAAGCTTTCTTT. It yields the protein CASSLGQGRTEAFF.

This rearrangement joins TRBV18 to TRBJ2-1, with a possible D match to TRBD1 (5 bases). CDR1 and CDR2 (germline): KGHSH, LQKENI. The CDR3 sequence is 14 residues long. The V gene lost 9 bases and the J gene lost 0 bases, with 12 bases spanning the gap. The CDR3 bases are TGTGCCAGTGACAGTTCAAGCTCCTACAATGAGCAGTTCTTC. It encodes CASDSSSSYNEQFF.